This TCR beta chain was identified during a study of shared clonotypes between healthy human individuals. As for the study in general: A couple of women and three men aged 18 to 49 made up the donors.

The CDR3 totals 12 residues. The germline V gene has CDR1 MDHEN and CDR2 SYDVKM. Trimming pared 5 bases from V and 6 bases from J, leaving 7 bases between. Broader study findings: Rarefaction curves obtained for sorted subsets showed sequencing incomplete despite large depth.

Some clones are missing from TCRdb's copy, which holds only in-frame ones; the method was immunoSEQ multiplex PCR. The profile shows a few hundred thousand clones, roughly 97% of them singletons. A remark on this clone: The antigen is not known.

Sequencing was done on a sample of naive CD4+ T cells sorted from blood. This sample's subset: CD45RA+ positively selected. This chain uses TRBV28 with TRBJ2-2, with D unresolved. This receptor was obtained from a woman aged 30 to 39 in good health. CDR3 protein: CASSQPPGELFF. CDR3 DNA sequence: TGTGCCAGCAGTCAGCCTCCCGGGGAGCTGTTTTTT.